The sequence of this TCR beta chain was determined in a study of CD8 T cells in Susac syndrome. When the RNA was reverse transcribed, random hexamers were used with an input of roughly 0.5 to 1 ug. By means of immunoSEQ multiplex PCR, TCR beta CDR3 spanning 54 Vbeta and 13 Jbeta underwent amplification. TCRdb reprocessed the immunoSEQ multiplex PCR reads via MiXCR and lists one record per CDR3 protein. The sample has 90,000 to 150,000 distinct CDR3 sequences; about 95% are singletons. CD8+ and CD4+ T cells from blood underwent TCR beta sequencing. While CD8+ and CD4+ T cells were isolated negatively, TEMRA cells were enriched by FACS. Germline V gene sequence: CDR1 GTSNPN, CDR2 SVGIG (reference sequence). The CDR3 length is 13 residues. V shed 5 bases, J shed 8 bases, and the junction held 9 bases outside the gene matches. This clonotype was seen just once.

The clonotype comes from a human donor in good health. Source material: CD4+ T cells from PBMCs. This chain connects TRBV30 to TRBJ2-1; TRBD1 agrees at 7 bases. The CDR3, as DNA: TGTGCCTGGGATCTAAACAGGGGAGATGAGCAGTTCTTC. This codes for CAWDLNRGDEQFF.